This TCR beta chain was captured by sequencing in a study of CXCR3-negative and CXCR3-positive naive CD8 T cells (dated by TCRdb to the late 2010s). Study-wide context: In total, 130 million to 150 million TRB reads were obtained, which works out to roughly 1.5 +/- 0.3 million reads per library. Diversity and physicochemical repertoire analyses were performed on around twelve donors pooled from two independent experiments. TRBV-TRBJ cluster analysis included naive subsets from 5 donors and memory cells from 3 donors.

The germline V gene specifies SGHNT as CDR1 and YENEEA as CDR2. The CDR3, cysteine through phenylalanine, is 11 amino acids long. This entry has no DNA. For every CD8+ T cell subset, about 300,000 cells were flow-sorted straight into RLT lysis buffer, and each subset was sorted in triplicate. To keep memory contaminants out, a stringent definition of naive CD8+ T cells was applied: CD45RO-CCR7+CD27+CD95-. Using standard density gradient centrifugation, peripheral blood mononuclear cells were isolated from buffy coats. Naive CXCR3-negative and CXCR3-positive CD8+ T cells were flow-sorted on a FACSAria III. Total RNA was extracted from sorted cells with an RNeasy Mini Kit. Broader findings and caveats from the paper: Similar TRBV-TRBJ usage was shown by naive CXCR3-negative and CXCR3-positive cells from the same donor, whereas distinct patterns were shown by memory cells. Both naive subsets had comparably high repertoire diversity, while memory CD8+ T cells had much lower repertoire diversity. Because surface CD5, which is linked to self-reactivity in mice, was comparable between the naive subsets, TCR interaction strength was also inferred from TRB CDR3 physicochemical properties. Freshly isolated PBMCs were used for most assays because CXCR3 expression went down partially after cryopreservation. TRB CDR3s from CXCR3-positive naive cells showed higher hydrophobicity (lower Kidera factor 4), lower energy, and higher strength and volume indices than CXCR3-negative naive cells.

Points on this clonotype: Its antigen is unknown.

Data came from a NextSeq 550. The Human TCR Profiling Kit (MiLaboratory) was used to make UMI-labeled 5' RACE TRB cDNA libraries. The full amount of extracted RNA was used for cDNA synthesis, and the full amount of resulting cDNA was used for PCR amplification. Libraries were prepared in parallel using an identical number of PCR cycles. The source study handled its data this way. With a minimum of two reads required per UMI, MIGEC and MiXCR pulled out about 50,000 +/- 10,000 unique UMI-labeled TRB cDNA molecules from each library. An average of around 40,000 +/- 10,000 functional in-frame TRB CDR3 nucleotide clonotypes without stop codons was found per library. After each sample was downsampled to 5000 UMI-labeled TRB molecules, VDJtools was used to calculate diversity metrics such as normalized Shannon-Wiener and Chao1. VDJtools computed clonotype-size-weighted physicochemical properties of the central five CDR3 residues: interaction energy, strength, volume and Kidera factor 4. The reads went through TCRdb reprocessing, and each CDR3 protein sequence gets one entry with no DNA. What appears here as the V and J calls and clone size reflects TCRdb's work, not the paper's. The sample's table lists a count of tens of thousands of distinct CDR3 sequences. The ten biggest clones cover about 0.4% of the sample.

The chain couples TRBV11-3 to TRBJ2-7. This sequence originates from a human donor in good health. Some clones in this sample may be carry-over from other donors' samples. Input material: naive CXCR3- CD8+ T cells from blood. The sample's cell subset or site label, in plain terms: CD45RO-CCR7+CD27+CD95- naive CD8+ T cells lacking CXCR3 (TNR3-). CDR3 protein: CASSPDFEQYF.